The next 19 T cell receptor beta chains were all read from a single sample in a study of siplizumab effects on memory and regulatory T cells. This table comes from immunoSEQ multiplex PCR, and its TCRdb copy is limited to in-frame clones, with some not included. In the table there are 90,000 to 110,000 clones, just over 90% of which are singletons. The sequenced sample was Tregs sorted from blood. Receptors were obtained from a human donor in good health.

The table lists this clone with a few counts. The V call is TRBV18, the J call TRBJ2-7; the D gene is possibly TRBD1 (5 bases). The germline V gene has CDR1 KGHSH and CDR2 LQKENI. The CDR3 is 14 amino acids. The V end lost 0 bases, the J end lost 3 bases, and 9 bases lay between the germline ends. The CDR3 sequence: CASSPPAQDYEQYF. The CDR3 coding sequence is TGTGCCAGCTCACCACCGGCACAGGACTACGAGCAGTACTTC.

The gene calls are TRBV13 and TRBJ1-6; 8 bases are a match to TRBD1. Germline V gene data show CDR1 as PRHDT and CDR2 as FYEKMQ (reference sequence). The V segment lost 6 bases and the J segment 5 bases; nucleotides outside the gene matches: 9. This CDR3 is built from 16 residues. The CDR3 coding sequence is TGTGCCAGCAGACCCACAGGGGGAAGACATAATTCACCCCTCCACTTT. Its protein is CASRPTGGRHNSPLHF.

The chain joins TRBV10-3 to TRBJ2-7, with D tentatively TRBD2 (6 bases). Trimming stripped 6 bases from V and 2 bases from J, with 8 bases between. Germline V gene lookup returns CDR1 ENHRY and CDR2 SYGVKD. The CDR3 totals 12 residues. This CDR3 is CAIRGEAYEQYF. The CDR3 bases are TGTGCCATCAGAGGGGAGGCCTACGAGCAGTACTTC.

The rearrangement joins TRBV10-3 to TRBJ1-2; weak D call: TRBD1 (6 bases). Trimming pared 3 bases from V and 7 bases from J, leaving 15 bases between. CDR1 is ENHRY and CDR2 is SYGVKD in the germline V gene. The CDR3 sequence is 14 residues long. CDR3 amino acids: CAISDSLGASGYTF. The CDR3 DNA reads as TGTGCCATCAGTGATTCTCTGGGGGCGAGTGGCTACACCTTC.

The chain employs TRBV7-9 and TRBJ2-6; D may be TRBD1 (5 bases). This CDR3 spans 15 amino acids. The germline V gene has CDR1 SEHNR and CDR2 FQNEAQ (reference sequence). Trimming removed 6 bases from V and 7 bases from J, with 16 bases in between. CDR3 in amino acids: CASSFRAKGANVLTF. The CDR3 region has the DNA TGTGCCAGCAGTTTCAGGGCCAAGGGAGCCAACGTCCTGACTTTC.

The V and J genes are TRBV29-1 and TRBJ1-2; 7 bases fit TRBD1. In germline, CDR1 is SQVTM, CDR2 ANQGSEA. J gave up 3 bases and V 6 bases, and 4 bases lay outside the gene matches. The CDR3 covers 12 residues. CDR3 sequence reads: CSVGTGDYGYTF. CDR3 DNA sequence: TGCAGCGTCGGTACAGGGGACTATGGCTACACCTTC.

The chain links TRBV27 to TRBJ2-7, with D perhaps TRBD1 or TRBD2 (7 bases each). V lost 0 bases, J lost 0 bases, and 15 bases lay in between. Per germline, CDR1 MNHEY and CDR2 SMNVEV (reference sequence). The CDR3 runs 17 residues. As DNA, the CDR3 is TGTGCCAGCAGTTTATCGGGAGGGGGCCTTTTCTCCTACGAGCAGTACTTC. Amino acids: CASSLSGGGLFSYEQYF.

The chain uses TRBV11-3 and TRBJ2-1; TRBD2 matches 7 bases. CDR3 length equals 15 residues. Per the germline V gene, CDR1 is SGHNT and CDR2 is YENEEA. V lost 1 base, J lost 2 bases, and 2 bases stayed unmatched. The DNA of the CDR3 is TGTGCCAGCAGCTTAGGGCGGGGGACCTACAATGAGCAGTTCTTC. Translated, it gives CASSLGRGTYNEQFF. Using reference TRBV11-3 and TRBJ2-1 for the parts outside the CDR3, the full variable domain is EAGVVQSPRYKIIEKKQPVAFWCNPISGHNTLYWYLQNLGQGPELLIRYENEEAVDDSQLPKDRFSAERLKGVDSTLKIQPAELGDSAVYLCASSLGRGTYNEQFFGPGTRLTVL.

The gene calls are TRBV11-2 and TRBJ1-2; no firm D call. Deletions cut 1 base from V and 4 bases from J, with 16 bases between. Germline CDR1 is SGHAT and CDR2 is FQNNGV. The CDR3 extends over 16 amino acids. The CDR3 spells CASSLGGRAALYGYTF. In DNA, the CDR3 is TGTGCCAGCAGCTTAGGAGGTAGAGCAGCCCTCTATGGCTACACCTTC. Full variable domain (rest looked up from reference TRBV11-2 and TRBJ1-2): EAGVAQSPRYKIIEKRQSVAFWCNPISGHATLYWYQQILGQGPKLLIQFQNNGVVDDSQLPKDRFSAERLKGVDSTLKIQPAKLEDSAVYLCASSLGGRAALYGYTFGSGTRLTVV.

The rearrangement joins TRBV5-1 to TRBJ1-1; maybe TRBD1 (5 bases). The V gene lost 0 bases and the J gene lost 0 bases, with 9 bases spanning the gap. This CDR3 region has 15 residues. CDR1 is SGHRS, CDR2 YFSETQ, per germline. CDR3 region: CASSLAWGLNTEAFF. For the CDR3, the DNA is TGCGCCAGCAGCTTGGCTTGGGGGTTGAACACTGAAGCTTTCTTT.

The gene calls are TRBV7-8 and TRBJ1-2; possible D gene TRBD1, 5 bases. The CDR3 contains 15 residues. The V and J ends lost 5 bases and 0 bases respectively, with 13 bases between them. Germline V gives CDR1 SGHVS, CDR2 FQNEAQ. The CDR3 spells CASSRGTGPNYGYTF. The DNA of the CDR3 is TGTGCCAGCAGCCGCGGGACGGGTCCTAACTATGGCTACACCTTC.

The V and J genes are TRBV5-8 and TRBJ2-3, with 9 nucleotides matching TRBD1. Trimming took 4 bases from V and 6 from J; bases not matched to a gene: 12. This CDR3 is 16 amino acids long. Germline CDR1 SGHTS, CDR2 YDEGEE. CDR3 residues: CASSGPGQGVGDTQYF. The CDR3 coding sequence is TGTGCCAGCAGCGGACCGGGACAGGGTGTAGGGGATACGCAGTATTTT.

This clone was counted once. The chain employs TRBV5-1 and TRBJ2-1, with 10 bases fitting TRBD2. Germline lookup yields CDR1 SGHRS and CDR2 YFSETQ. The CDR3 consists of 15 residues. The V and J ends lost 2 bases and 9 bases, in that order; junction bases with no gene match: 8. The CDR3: CASSLLAGSLREQFF. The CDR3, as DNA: TGCGCCAGCAGCTTACTAGCGGGAAGTCTACGTGAGCAGTTCTTC.

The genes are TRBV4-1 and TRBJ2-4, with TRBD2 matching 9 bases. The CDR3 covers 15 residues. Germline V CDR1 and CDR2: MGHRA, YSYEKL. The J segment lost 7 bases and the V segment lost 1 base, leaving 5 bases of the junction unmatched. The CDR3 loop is CASSQGGRGRNIQYF. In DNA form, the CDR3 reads TGCGCCAGCAGCCAAGGCGGGAGGGGTAGGAACATTCAGTACTTC.

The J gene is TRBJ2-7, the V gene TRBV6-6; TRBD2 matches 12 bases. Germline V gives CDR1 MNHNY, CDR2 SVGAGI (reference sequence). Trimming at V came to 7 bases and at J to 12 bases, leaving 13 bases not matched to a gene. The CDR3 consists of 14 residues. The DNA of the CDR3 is TGTGCCAGCATCACTGGGACTAGCGGGTTAGCTCCGTACTTC. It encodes CASITGTSGLAPYF.

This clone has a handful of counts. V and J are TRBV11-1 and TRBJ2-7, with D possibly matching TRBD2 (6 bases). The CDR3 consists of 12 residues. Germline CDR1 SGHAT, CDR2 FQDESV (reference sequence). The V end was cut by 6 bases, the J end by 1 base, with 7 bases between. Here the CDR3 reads CASSGLSYEQYF. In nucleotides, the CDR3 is TGTGCCAGCAGTGGACTATCCTACGAGCAGTACTTC.

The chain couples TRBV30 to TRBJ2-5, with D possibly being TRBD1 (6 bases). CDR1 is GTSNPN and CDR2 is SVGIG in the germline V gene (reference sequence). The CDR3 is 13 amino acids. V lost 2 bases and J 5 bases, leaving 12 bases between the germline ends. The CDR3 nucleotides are TGTGCCTGGAGTCGTGGGGGCCGGGAGACCCAGTACTTC. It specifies CAWSRGGRETQYF.

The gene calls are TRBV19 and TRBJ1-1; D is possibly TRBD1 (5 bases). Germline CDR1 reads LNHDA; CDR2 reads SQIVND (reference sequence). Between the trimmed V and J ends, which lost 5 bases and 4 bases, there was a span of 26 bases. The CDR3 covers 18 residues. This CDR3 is CASSPLWGLGVGGTEAFF. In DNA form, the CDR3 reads TGTGCCAGTAGTCCCCTATGGGGCCTGGGTGTGGGAGGCACTGAAGCTTTCTTT. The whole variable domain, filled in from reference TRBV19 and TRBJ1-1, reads DGGITQSPKYLFRKEGQNVTLSCEQNLNHDAMYWYRQDPGQGLRLIYYSQIVNDFQKGDIAEGYSVSREKKESFPLTVTSAQKNPTAFYLCASSPLWGLGVGGTEAFFGQGTRLTVV.

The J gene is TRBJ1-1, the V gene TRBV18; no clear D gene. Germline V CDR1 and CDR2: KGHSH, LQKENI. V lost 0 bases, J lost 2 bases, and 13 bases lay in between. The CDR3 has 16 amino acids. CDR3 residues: CASSPPGSEGNTEAFF. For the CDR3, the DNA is TGTGCCAGCTCACCACCGGGCTCCGAGGGAAACACTGAAGCTTTCTTT.